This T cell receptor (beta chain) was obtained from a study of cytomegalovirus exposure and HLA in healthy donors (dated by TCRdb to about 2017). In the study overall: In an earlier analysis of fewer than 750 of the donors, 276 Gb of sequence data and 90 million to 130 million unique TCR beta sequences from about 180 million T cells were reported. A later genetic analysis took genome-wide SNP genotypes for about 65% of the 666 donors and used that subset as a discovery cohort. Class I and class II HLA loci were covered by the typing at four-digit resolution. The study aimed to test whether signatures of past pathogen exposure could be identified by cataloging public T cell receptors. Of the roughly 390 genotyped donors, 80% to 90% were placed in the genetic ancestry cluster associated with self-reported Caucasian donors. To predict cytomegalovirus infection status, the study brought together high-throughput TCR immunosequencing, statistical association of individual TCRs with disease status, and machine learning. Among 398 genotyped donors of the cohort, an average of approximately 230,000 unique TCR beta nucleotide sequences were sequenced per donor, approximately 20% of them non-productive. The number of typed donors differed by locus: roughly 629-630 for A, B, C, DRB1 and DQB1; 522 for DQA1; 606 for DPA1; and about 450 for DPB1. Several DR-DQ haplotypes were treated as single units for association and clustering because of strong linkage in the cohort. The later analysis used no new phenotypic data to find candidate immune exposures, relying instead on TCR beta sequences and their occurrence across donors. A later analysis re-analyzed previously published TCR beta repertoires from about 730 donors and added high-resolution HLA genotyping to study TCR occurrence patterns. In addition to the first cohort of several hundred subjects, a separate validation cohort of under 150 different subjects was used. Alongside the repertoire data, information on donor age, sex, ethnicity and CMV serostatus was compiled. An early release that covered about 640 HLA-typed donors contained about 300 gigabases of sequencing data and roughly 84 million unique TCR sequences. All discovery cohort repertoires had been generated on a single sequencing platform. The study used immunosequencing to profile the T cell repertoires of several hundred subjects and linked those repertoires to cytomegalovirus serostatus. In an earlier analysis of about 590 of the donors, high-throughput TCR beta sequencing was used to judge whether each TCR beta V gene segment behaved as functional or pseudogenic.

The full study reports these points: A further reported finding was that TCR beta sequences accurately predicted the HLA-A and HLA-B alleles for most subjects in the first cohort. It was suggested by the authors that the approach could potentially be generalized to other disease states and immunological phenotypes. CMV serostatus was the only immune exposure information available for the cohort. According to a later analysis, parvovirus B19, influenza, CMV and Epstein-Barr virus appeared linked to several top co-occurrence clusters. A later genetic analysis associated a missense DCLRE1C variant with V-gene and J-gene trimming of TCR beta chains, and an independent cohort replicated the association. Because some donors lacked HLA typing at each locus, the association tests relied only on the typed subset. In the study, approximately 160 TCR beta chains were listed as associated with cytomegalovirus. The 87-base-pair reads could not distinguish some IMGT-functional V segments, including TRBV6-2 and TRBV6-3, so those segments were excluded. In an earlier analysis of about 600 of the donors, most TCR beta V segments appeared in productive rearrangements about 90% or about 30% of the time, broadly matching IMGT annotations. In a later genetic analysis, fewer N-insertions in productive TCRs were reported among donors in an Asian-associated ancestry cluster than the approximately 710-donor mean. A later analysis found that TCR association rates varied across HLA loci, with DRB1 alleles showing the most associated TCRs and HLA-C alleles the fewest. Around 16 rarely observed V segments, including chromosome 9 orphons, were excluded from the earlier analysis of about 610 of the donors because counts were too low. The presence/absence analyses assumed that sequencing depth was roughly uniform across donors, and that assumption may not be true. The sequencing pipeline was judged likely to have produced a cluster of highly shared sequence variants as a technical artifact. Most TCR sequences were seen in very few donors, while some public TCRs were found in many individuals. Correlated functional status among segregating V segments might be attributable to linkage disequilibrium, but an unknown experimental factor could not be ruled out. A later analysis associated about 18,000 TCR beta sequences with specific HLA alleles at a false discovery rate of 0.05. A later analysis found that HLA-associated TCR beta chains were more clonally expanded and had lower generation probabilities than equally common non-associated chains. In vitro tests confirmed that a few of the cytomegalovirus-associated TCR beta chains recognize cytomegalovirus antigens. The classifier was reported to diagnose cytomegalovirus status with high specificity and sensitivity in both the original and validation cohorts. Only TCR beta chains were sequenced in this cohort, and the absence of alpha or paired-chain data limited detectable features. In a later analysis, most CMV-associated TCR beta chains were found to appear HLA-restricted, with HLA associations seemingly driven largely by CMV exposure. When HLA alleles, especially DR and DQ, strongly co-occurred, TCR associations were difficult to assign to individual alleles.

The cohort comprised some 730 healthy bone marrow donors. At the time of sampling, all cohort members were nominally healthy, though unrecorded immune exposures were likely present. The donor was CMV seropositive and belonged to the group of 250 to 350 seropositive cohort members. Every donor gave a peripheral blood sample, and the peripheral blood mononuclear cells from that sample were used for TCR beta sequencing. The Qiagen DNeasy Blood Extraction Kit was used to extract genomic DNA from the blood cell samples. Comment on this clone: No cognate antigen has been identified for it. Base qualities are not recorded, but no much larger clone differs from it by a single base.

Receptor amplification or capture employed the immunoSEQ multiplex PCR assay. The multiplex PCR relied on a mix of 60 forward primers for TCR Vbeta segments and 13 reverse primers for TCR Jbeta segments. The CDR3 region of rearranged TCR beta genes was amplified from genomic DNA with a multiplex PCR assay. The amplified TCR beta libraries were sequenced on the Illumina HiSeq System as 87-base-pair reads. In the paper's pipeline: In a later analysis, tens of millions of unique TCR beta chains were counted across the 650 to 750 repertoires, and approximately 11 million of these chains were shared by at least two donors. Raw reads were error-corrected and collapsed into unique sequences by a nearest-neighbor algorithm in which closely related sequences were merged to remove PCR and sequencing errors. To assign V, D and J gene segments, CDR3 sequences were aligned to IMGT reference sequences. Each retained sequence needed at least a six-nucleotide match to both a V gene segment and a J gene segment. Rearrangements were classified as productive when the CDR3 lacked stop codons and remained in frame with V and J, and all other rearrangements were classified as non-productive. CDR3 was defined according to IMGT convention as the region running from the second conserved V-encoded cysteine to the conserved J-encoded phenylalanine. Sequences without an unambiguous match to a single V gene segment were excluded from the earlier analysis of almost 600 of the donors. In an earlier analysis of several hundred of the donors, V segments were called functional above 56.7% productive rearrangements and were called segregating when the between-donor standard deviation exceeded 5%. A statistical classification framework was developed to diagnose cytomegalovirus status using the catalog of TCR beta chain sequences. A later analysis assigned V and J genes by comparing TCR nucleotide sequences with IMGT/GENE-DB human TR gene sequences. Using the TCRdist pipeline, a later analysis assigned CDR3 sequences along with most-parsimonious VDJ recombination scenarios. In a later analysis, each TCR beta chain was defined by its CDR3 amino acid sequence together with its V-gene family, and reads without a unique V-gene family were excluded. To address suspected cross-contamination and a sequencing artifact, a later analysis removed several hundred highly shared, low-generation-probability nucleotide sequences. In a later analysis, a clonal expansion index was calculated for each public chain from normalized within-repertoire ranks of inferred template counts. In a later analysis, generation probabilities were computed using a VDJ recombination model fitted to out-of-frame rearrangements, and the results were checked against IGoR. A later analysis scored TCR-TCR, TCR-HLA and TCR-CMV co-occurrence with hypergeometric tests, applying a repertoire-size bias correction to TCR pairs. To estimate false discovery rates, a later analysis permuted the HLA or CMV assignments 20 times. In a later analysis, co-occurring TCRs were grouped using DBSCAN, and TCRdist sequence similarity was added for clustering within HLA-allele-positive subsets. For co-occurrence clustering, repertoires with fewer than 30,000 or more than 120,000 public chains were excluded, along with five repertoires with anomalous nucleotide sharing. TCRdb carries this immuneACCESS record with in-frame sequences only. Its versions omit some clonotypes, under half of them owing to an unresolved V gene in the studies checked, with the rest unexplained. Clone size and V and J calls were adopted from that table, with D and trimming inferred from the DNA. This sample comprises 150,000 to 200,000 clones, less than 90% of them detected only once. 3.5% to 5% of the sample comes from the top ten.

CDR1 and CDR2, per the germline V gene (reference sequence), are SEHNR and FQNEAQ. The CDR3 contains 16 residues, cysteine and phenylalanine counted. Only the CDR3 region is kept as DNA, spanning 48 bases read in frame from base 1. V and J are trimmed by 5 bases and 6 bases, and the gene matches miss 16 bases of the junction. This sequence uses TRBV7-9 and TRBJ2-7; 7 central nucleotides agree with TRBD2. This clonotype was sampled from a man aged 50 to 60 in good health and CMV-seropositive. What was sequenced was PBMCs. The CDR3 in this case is CASSAPYGGGPVEQYF. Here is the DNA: TGTGCCAGCAGCGCTCCCTATGGCGGGGGACCTGTCGAGCAGTACTTC.